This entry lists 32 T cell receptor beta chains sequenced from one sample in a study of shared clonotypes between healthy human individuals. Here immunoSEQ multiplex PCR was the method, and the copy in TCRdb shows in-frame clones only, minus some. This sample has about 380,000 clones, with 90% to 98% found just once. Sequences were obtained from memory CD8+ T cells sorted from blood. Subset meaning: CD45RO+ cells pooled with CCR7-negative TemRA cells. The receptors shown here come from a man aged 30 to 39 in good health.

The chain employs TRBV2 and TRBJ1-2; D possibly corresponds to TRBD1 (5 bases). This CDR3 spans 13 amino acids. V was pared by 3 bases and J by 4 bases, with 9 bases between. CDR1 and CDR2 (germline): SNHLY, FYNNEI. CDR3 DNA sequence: TGTGCCAGCAGTGAGGACAAGACCTATGGCTACACCTTC. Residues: CASSEDKTYGYTF.

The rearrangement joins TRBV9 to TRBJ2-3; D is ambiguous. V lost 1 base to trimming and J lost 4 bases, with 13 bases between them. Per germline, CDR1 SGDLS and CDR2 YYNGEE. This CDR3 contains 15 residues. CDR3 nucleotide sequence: TGTGCCAGCAGCGTATCCCCTCTCCAGGCAGATACGCAGTATTTT. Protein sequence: CASSVSPLQADTQYF.

The CDR3 sequence is CASSRRADTQYF. The CDR3, as DNA: TGTGCCAGCAGCCGTCGGGCAGATACGCAGTATTTT. The rearrangement joins TRBV6-6 to TRBJ2-3; no clear D. The germline gives CDR1 MNHNY, CDR2 SVGAGI (reference sequence). Trimming took 6 bases from V and 4 from J, leaving 8 bases between them. This CDR3 contains 12 residues.

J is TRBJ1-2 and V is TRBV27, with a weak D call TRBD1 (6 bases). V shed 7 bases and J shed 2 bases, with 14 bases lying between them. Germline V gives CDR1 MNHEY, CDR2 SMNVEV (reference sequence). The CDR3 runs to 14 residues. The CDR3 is CASKTTGTNYGYTF. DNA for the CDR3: TGTGCCAGCAAAACAACCGGGACAAACTATGGCTACACCTTC.

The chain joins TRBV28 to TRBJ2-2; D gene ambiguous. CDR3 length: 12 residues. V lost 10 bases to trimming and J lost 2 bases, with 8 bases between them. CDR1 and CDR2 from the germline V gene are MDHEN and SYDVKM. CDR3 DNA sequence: TGTGCCATTCCCGACAACACCGGGGAGCTGTTTTTT. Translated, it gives CAIPDNTGELFF.

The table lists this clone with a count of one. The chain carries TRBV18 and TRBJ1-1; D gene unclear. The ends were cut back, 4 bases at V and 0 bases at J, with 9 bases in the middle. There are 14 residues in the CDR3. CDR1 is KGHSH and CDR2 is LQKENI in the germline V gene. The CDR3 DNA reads TGTGCCAGCTCACTTGCGGCATTGAACACTGAAGCTTTCTTT. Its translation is CASSLAALNTEAFF.

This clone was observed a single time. For the CDR3, the DNA is TGTGCCAGCAGTGAGTTTTTGGCGGGGGGCGAGGAGCTGTTTTTT. Encoded protein: CASSEFLAGGEELFF. This rearrangement joins TRBV28 to TRBJ2-2, with 8 nucleotides matching TRBD2. V gave up 5 bases and J gave up 10 bases; unmatched junction bases: 12. The CDR3 runs 15 residues. Germline loops: CDR1 MDHEN, CDR2 SYDVKM.

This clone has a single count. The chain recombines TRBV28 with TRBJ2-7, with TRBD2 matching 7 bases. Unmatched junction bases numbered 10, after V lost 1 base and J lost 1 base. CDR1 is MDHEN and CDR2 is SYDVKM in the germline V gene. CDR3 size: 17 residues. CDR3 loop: CASSLFVGGRKSYEQYF. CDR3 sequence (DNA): TGTGCCAGCAGTTTATTCGTGGGCGGGAGAAAGTCCTACGAGCAGTACTTC.

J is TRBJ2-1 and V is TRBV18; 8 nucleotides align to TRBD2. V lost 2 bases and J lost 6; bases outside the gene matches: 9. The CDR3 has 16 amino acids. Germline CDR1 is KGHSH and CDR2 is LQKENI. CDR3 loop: CASSPMLAGNGNEQFF. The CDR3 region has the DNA TGTGCCAGCTCACCAATGCTAGCGGGTAACGGCAATGAGCAGTTCTTC.

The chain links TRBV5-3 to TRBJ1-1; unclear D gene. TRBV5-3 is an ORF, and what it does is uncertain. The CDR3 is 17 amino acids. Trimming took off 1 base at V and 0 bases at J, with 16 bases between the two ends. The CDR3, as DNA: TGTGCCAGAAGCTTGTACACGGAGAAAGCAATGAACACTGAAGCTTTCTTT. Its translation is CARSLYTEKAMNTEAFF.

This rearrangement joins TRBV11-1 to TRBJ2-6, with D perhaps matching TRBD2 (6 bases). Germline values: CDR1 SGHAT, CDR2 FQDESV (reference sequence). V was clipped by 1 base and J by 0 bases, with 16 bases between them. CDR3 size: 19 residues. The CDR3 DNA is TGTGCCAGCAGCTTAGGGATGGCGGGATCGCGCTCTGGGGCCAACGTCCTGACTTTC. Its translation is CASSLGMAGSRSGANVLTF.

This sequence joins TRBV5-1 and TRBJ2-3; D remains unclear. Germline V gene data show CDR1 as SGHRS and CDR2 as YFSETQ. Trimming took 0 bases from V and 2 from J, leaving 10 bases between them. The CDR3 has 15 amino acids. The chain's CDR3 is CASSLDLASTDTQYF. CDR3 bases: TGCGCCAGCAGCTTGGATCTGGCTTCCACAGATACGCAGTATTTT.

The CDR3 sequence: CASSQDKVRGLAHNEQFF. The CDR3 nucleotides are TGTGCCAGCAGCCAAGATAAGGTGAGAGGGTTAGCCCACAATGAGCAGTTCTTC. The rearrangement links TRBV4-2 to TRBJ2-1; TRBD2 might be the D (5 bases). Trimming left V 0 bases short and J 5 bases short, with 20 bases between. The CDR3 has 18 amino acids. Germline loops: CDR1 LGHNA, CDR2 YNFKEQ.

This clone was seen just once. Here the CDR3 reads CASSPGGAIHYEQYF. The CDR3 nucleotides read TGTGCCAGCAGCCCTGGGGGGGCGATCCACTACGAGCAGTACTTC. This chain uses TRBV9 with TRBJ2-7, with D perhaps matching TRBD2 (7 bases). Germline V lookup: CDR1 SGDLS, CDR2 YYNGEE. Trimming removed 4 bases at V and 3 bases at J, with 17 bases between. This CDR3 comprises 15 residues.

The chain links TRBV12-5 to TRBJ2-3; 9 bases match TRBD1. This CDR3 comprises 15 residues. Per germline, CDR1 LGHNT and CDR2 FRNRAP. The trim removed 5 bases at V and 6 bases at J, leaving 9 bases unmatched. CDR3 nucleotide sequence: TGTGCTAGTGGTCCGGGACAGGGATCCCCGGATACGCAGTATTTT. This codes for CASGPGQGSPDTQYF.

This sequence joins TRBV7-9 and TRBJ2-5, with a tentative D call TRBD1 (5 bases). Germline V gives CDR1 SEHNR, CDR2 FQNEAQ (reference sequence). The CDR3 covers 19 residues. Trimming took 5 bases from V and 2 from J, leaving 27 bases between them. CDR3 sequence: CASSLVWAGPRSRQETQYF. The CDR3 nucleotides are TGTGCCAGCAGCCTCGTCTGGGCAGGGCCGAGAAGTAGACAAGAGACCCAGTACTTC.

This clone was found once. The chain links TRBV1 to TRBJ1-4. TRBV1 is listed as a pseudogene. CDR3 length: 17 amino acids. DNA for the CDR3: TGCACCAGCAGCCAAGATAAAAGGGGGGCAACTAATGAAAAACTGTTTTTT. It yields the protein CTSSQDKRGATNEKLFF.

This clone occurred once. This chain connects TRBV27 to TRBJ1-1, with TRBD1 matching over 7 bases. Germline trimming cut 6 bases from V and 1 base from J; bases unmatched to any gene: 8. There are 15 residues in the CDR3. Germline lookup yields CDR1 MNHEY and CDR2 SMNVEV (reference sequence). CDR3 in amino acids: CASRLTHRGNTEAFF. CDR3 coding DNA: TGTGCCAGCAGACTAACACACAGGGGGAACACTGAAGCTTTCTTT.

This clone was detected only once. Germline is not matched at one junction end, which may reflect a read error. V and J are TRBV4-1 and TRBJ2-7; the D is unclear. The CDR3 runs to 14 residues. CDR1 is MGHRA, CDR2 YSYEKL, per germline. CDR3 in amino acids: CASSQIPLSHEQYF. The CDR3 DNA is TGCGCCAGCAGCCAAATCCCCCTCTCCCACGAGCAGTACTTC.

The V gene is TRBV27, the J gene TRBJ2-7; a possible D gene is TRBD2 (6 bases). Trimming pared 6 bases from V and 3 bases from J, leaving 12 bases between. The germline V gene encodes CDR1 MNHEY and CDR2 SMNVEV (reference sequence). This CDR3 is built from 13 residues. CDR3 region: CASRGWGDYEQYF. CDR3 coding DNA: TGTGCCAGCAGGGGTTGGGGGGACTACGAGCAGTACTTC.

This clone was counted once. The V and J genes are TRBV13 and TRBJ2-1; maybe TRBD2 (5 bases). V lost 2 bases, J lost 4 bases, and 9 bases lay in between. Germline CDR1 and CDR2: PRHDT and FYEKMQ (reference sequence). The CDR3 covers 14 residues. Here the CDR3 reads CASSLLRGYNEQFF. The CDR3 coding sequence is TGTGCCAGCAGCTTATTGAGAGGGTACAATGAGCAGTTCTTC.

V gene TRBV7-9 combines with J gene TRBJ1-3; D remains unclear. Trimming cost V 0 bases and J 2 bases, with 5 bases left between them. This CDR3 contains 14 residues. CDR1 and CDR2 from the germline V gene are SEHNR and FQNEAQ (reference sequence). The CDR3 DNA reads TGTGCCAGCAGCTTAGCAGCCACTGGAAACACCATATATTTT. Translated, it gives CASSLAATGNTIYF.

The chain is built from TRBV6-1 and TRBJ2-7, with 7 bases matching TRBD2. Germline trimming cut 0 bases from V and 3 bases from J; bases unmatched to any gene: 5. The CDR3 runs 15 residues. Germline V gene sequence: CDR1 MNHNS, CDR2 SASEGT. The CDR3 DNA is TGTGCCAGCAGTGAAGCTTGGTCGGGAGGCTACGAGCAGTACTTC. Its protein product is CASSEAWSGGYEQYF.

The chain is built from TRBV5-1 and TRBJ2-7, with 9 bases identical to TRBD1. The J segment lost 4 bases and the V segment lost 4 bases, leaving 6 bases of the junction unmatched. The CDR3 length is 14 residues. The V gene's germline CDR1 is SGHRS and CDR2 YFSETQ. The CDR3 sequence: CASSPPGQGYEQYF. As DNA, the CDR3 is TGCGCCAGCAGCCCGCCGGGACAGGGTTACGAGCAGTACTTC. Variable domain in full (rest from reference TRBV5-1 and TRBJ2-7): KAGVTQTPRYLIKTRGQQVTLSCSPISGHRSVSWYQQTPGQGLQFLFEYFSETQRNKGNFPGRFSGRQFSNSRSEMNVSTLELGDSALYLCASSPPGQGYEQYFGPGTRLTVT.

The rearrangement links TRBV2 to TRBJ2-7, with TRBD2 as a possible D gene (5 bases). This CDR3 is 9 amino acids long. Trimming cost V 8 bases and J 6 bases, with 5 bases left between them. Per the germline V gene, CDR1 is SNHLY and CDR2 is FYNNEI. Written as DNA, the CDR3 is TGTGCCAGCGGGAGCGAGCAGTACTTC. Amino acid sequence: CASGSEQYF.

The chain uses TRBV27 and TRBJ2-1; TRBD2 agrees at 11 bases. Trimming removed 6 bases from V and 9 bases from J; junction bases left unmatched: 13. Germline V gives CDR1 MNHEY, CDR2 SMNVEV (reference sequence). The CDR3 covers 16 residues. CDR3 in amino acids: CASRLTLAGGTGEQFF. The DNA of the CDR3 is TGTGCCAGCAGACTAACTTTAGCGGGAGGGACGGGTGAGCAGTTCTTC.

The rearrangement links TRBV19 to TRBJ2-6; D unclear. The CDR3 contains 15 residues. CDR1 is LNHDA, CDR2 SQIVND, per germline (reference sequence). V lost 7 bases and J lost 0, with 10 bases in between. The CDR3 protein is CASIGGTSGANVLTF. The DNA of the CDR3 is TGTGCCAGTATAGGCGGAACCTCTGGGGCCAACGTCCTGACTTTC.

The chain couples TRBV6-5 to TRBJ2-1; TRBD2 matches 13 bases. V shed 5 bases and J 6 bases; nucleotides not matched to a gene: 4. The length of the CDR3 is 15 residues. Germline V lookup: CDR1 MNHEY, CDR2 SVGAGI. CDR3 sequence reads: CASSQLAGGPNEQFF. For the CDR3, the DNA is TGTGCCAGCAGTCAACTAGCGGGAGGGCCCAATGAGCAGTTCTTC.

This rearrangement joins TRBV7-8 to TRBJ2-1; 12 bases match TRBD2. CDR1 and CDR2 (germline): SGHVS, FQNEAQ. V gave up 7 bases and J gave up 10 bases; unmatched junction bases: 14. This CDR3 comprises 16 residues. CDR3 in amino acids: CASIRELAGGPGEQFF. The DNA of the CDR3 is TGTGCCAGCATCCGAGAGCTAGCGGGAGGGCCGGGGGAGCAGTTCTTC.

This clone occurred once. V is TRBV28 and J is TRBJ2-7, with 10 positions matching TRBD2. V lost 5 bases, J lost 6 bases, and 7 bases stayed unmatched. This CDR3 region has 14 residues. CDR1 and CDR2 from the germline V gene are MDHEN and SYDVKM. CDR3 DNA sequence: TGTGCCAGCAGTCCTCCTAGCGGGAGTCTCGAGCAGTACTTC. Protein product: CASSPPSGSLEQYF. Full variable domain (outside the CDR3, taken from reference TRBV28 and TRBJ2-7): DVKVTQSSRYLVKRTGEKVFLECVQDMDHENMFWYRQDPGLGLRLIYFSYDVKMKEKGDIPEGYSVSREKKERFSLILESASTNQTSMYLCASSPPSGSLEQYFGPGTRLTVT.

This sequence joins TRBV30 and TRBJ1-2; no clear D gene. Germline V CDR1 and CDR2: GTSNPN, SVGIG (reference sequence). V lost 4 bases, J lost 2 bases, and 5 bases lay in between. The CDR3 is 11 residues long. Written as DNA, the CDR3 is TGTGCCTGGACAGTGAACTATGGCTACACCTTC. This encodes CAWTVNYGYTF.

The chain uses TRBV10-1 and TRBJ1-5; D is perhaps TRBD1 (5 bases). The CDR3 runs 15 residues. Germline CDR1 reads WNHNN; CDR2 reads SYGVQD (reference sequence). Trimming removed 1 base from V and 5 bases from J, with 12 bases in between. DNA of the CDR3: TGCGCCAGCAGTGAGTGCAGGGTTGGGCATCAGCCCCAGCATTTT. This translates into CASSECRVGHQPQHF.